This T cell receptor beta chain was identified in a study of blood T cell repertoires in COVID-19. Study-level background: The United States, Italy and Spain provided the acute and convalescent COVID-19 samples. PBMCs, B-cell-depleted T cells, or T cells provided the cDNA or gDNA that made up the material.

The CDR3 consists of 15 residues. This clone has only a few counts. Per the authors' pipeline: Scientists estimated how many nucleated cells there were by amplifying reference gene primers. The data were produced by immunoSEQ multiplex PCR, yet TCRdb's version contains in-frame clones alone and is incomplete. V and J calls and clone size come straight from that table; D and trimming were deduced from the DNA. The table records approximately 150,000 clones, about 87% of them present only once. This sequence joins TRBV21-1 and TRBJ1-6. TRBV21-1 is recorded as a pseudogene. The clonotype was recovered from a man aged 50-60 years who had recovered from COVID-19. Specimen: peripheral blood. CDR3 protein: CASSKVERLDSPLHF. CDR3 DNA sequence: TGTGCCAGCAGCAAGGTCGAAAGACTGGATTCACCCCTCCACTTT.